These 12 T cell receptor beta chains were all obtained from the same sample, sequenced in a study of T-cell reconstitution after alpha-beta-depleted transplantation in children. A library of TCRbeta sequences, prepared with unique molecular identifiers, was generated. TCRdb ran MiXCR on the PCR reads and lists one entry per CDR3 protein. The table lists approximately 800,000 distinct CDR3 sequences, approximately 15% of them singletons. The source material was PBMCs, mostly from graft donor cells, sampled 360 days after TCRalphabeta/CD19-depleted stem cell transplant. All receptors derive from a male patient under 18 who had a stem cell transplant for acute lymphoblastic leukemia, so the T cells may come from the graft donor.

By sample fraction, this clonotype is medium-sized. The chain is built from TRBV10-3 and TRBJ2-7; 7 nucleotides line up with TRBD2. V shed 2 bases and J 3 bases; nucleotides not matched to a gene: 7. Germline V gene sequence: CDR1 ENHRY, CDR2 SYGVKD. The CDR3 runs 15 residues. Here the CDR3 reads CAISEVGGIDYEQYF. For the CDR3, the DNA is TGTGCCATCAGTGAGGTGGGGGGGATTGACTACGAGCAGTACTTC.

This chain uses TRBV7-9 with TRBJ2-5, with TRBD2 matching 9 bases. Germline V gene lookup returns CDR1 SEHNR and CDR2 FQNEAQ (reference sequence). The CDR3 contains 17 residues. With V trimmed by 2 bases and J by 0 bases, 7 bases remained unmatched. Written as DNA, the CDR3 is TGTGCCAGCAGCTTATTAACTAGCGGGCGGTACCAAGAGACCCAGTACTTC. It encodes CASSLLTSGRYQETQYF. Full variable domain (outside the CDR3, taken from reference TRBV7-9 and TRBJ2-5): DTGVSQNPRHKITKRGQNVTFRCDPISEHNRLYWYRQTLGQGPEFLTYFQNEAQLEKSRLLSDRFSAERPKGSFSTLEIQRTEQGDSAMYLCASSLLTSGRYQETQYFGPGTRLLVL.

This clonotype has a handful of counts. This chain connects TRBV9 to TRBJ2-3; D is tentatively TRBD1 or TRBD2 (5 bases each). V lost 4 bases to trimming and J lost 6 bases, with 18 bases between them. Per the germline V gene, CDR1 is SGDLS and CDR2 is YYNGEE. The CDR3 extends over 15 amino acids. The CDR3 reads CASSFRDLLGDTQYF. The CDR3 DNA follows: TGTGCCAGCAGCTTCCGGGACCTTCTCGGGGATACGCAGTATTTT.

This clonotype was observed a few times. V is TRBV24-1 and J is TRBJ2-1; a possible D gene is TRBD2 (6 bases). The CDR3 is 14 amino acids. The germline CDR1 and CDR2 sequences are KGHDR and SFDVKD. Trimming took off 4 bases at V and 2 bases at J, with 8 bases between the two ends. The CDR3 sequence: CATSEEGPYNEQFF. CDR3 DNA sequence: TGTGCCACCAGTGAGGAGGGCCCCTACAATGAGCAGTTCTTC.

The table lists this clonotype with a few counts. The chain combines TRBV29-1 with TRBJ1-2; weak D call: TRBD1 (6 bases). Germline values: CDR1 SQVTM, CDR2 ANQGSEA. This CDR3 region has 13 residues. Trimming took 7 bases from V and 8 from J, leaving 20 bases between them. CDR3 residues: CSGRSTGKGGYTF. The DNA of the CDR3 is TGCAGCGGCCGTAGTACAGGGAAAGGAGGCTACACCTTC.

This clonotype showed up just a few times. This sequence joins TRBV20-1 and TRBJ2-1; the match to TRBD2 covers 10 bases. The CDR3 sequence is 13 residues long. CDR1 DFQATT and CDR2 SNEGSKA come from the germline V gene (reference sequence). V lost 8 bases, J lost 6 bases, and 7 bases stayed unmatched. CDR3 protein: CSPSGRGPNEQFF. The CDR3 bases are TGCAGTCCGAGCGGGAGGGGCCCCAATGAGCAGTTCTTC.

The rearrangement links TRBV14 to TRBJ2-2; D is perhaps TRBD1 or TRBD2 (5 bases each). From germline, CDR1 is SGHDN and CDR2 FVKESK. The CDR3 length is 15 residues. The ends were cut back, 2 bases at V and 4 bases at J, with 11 bases in the middle. The CDR3 sequence is CASSQRDLGTGELFF. The CDR3 region has the DNA TGTGCCAGCAGCCAAAGGGACCTAGGCACCGGGGAGCTGTTTTTT. Full variable domain (outside the CDR3, taken from reference TRBV14 and TRBJ2-2): EAGVTQFPSHSVIEKGQTVTLRCDPISGHDNLYWYRRVMGKEIKFLLHFVKESKQDESGMPNNRFLAERTGGTYSTLKVQPAELEDSGVYFCASSQRDLGTGELFFGEGSRLTVL.

The chain is built from TRBV12-3 or TRBV12-4 and TRBJ2-5; D is perhaps TRBD1 (6 bases). V was pared by 3 bases and J by 3 bases, with 14 bases between. The CDR3 sequence is 15 residues long. The CDR3, as DNA: TGTGCCAGCAGTTTTACAGGCACAGGGAAAGAGACCCAGTACTTC. Its protein is CASSFTGTGKETQYF.

The chain is built from TRBV27 and TRBJ2-5, with TRBD2 identical over 13 bases. V gave up 2 bases and J gave up 5 bases; unmatched junction bases: 11. CDR1 and CDR2 from the germline V gene are MNHEY and SMNVEV (reference sequence). The CDR3 has 18 amino acids. CDR3 region: CASSLALGLAGPGETQYF. The CDR3 DNA sequence: TGTGCCAGCAGTTTAGCTCTGGGACTAGCGGGACCGGGGGAGACCCAGTACTTC.

This clonotype was seen only a few times. The gene calls are TRBV6-5 and TRBJ2-5; D perhaps matches TRBD1 (7 bases). Germline V CDR1 and CDR2: MNHEY, SVGAGI. Trimming removed 8 bases from V and 3 bases from J, with 16 bases in between. The CDR3 has 14 amino acids. The CDR3 DNA reads as TGTGCCAGCCGCAGGGGGGACGGAGAAGAGACCCAGTACTTC. It yields the protein CASRRGDGEETQYF.

The chain is built from TRBV7-6 and TRBJ1-2; possible D gene TRBD1, 6 bases. Germline CDR1 SGHVS, CDR2 FNYEAQ. Trimming removed 5 bases from V and 6 bases from J, with 16 bases in between. The CDR3 consists of 14 residues. CDR3 amino acids: CASSHADRLDGYTF. The CDR3 DNA reads TGTGCCAGCAGCCATGCCGACAGGTTAGATGGCTACACCTTC. The whole variable domain, filled in from reference TRBV7-6 and TRBJ1-2, reads GAGVSQSPRYKVTKRGQDVALRCDPISGHVSLYWYRQALGQGPEFLTYFNYEAQQDKSGLPNDRFSAERPEGSISTLTIQRTEQRDSAMYRCASSHADRLDGYTFGSGTRLTVV.

This clonotype was observed a handful of times. The V gene is TRBV5-1, the J gene TRBJ2-7; either TRBD1 or TRBD2 may fit D (5 bases each). The CDR3 covers 14 residues. Germline V CDR1 and CDR2: SGHRS, YFSETQ. V lost 7 bases, J lost 3 bases, and 17 bases lay in between. CDR3 sequence: CASGGAFPLYEQYF. DNA of the CDR3: TGCGCCAGCGGGGGTGCGTTTCCCCTCTACGAGCAGTACTTC. The full variable domain, rest sourced from reference TRBV5-1 and TRBJ2-7, is KAGVTQTPRYLIKTRGQQVTLSCSPISGHRSVSWYQQTPGQGLQFLFEYFSETQRNKGNFPGRFSGRQFSNSRSEMNVSTLELGDSALYLCASGGAFPLYEQYFGPGTRLTVT.